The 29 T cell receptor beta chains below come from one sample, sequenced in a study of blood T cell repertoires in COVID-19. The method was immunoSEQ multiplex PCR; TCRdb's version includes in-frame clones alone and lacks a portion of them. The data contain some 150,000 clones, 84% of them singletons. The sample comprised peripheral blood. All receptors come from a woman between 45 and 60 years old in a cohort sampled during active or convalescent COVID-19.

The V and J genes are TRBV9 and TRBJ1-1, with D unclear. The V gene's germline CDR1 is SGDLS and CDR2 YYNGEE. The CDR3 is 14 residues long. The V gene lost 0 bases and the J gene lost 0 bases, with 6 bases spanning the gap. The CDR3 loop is CASSVVGLNTEAFF. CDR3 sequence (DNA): TGTGCCAGCAGCGTAGTCGGGTTGAACACTGAAGCTTTCTTT. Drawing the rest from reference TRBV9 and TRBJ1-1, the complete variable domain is DSGVTQTPKHLITATGQRVTLRCSPRSGDLSVYWYQQSLDQGLQFLIQYYNGEERAKGNILERFSAQQFPDLHSELNLSSLELGDSALYFCASSVVGLNTEAFFGQGTRLTVV.

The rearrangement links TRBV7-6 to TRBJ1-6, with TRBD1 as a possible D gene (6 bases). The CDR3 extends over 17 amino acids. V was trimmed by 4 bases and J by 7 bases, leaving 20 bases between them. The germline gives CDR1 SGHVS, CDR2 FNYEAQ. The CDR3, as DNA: TGTGCCAGCAGCTCGACCGGACAGTCCGAGGGGAATTCACCCCTCCACTTT. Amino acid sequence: CASSSTGQSEGNSPLHF.

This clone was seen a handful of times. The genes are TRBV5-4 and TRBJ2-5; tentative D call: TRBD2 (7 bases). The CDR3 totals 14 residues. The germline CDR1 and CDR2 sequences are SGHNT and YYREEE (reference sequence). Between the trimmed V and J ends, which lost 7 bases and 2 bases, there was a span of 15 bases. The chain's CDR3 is CASSTGGTQETQYF. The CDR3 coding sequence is TGTGCCAGCTCAACGGGGGGCACACAAGAGACCCAGTACTTC.

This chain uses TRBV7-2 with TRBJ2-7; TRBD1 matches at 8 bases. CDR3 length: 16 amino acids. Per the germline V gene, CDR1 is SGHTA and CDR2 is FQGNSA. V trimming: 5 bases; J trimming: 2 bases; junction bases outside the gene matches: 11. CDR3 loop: CASSVRFLRGPYEQYF. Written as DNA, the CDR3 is TGTGCCAGCAGCGTCCGATTCCTCAGGGGGCCCTACGAGCAGTACTTC.

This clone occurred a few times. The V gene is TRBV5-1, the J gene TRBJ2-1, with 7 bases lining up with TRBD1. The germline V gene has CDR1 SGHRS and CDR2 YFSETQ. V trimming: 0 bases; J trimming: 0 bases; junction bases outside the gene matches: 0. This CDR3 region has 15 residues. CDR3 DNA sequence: TGCGCCAGCAGCTTGGGGGACAGCTCCTACAATGAGCAGTTCTTC. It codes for CASSLGDSSYNEQFF.

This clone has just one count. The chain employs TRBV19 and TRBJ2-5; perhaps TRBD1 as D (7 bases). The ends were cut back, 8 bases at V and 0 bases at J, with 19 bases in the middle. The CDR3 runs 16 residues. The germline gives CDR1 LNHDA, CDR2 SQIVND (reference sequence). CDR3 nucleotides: TGTGCCAGTGGTCGGGGGACAGCCAGTGACCAAGAGACCCAGTACTTC. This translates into CASGRGTASDQETQYF.

The CDR3 coding sequence is TGTGCCAGCAGTGAGGGAGGGGCCTACCACGAGCAGTACTTC. Residues: CASSEGGAYHEQYF. The chain employs TRBV2 and TRBJ2-7; 7 nucleotides match TRBD2. From germline, CDR1 is SNHLY and CDR2 FYNNEI. V trimming: 3 bases; J trimming: 5 bases; junction bases outside the gene matches: 7. The CDR3 has 14 amino acids.

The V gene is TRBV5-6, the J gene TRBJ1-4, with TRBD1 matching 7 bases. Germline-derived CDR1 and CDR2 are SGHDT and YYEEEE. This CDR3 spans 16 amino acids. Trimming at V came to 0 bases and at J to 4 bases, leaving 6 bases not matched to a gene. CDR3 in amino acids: CASSLDGQAINEKLFF. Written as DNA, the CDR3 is TGTGCCAGCAGCTTGGATGGACAGGCTATTAATGAAAAACTGTTTTTT.

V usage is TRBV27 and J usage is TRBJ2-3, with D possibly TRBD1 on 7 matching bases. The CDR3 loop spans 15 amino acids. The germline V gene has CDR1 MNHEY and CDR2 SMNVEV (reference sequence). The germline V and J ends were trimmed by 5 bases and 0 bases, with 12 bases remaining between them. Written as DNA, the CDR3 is TGTGCCAGCAGTCCCAGGGGGGCTAGCACAGATACGCAGTATTTT. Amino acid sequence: CASSPRGASTDTQYF.

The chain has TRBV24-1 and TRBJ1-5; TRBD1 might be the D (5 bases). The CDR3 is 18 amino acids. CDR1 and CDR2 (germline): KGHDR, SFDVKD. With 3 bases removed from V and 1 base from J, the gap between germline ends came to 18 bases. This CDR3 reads CATSDPQSGFESNQPQHF. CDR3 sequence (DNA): TGTGCCACCAGTGATCCCCAGTCAGGGTTTGAGAGCAATCAGCCCCAGCATTTT.

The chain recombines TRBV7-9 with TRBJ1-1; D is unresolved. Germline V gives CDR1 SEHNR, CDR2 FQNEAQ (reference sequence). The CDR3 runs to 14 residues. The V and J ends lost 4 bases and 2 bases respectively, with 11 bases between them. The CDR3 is CASSSSRANTEAFF. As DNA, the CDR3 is TGTGCCAGCAGCTCCTCGCGGGCTAACACTGAAGCTTTCTTT.

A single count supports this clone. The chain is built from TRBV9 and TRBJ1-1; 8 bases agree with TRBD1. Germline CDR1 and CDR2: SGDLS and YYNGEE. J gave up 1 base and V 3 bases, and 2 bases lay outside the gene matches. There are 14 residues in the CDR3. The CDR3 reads CASSADRGNTEAFF. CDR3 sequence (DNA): TGTGCCAGCAGCGCTGACAGGGGGAACACTGAAGCTTTCTTT. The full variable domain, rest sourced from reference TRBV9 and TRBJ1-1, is DSGVTQTPKHLITATGQRVTLRCSPRSGDLSVYWYQQSLDQGLQFLIQYYNGEERAKGNILERFSAQQFPDLHSELNLSSLELGDSALYFCASSADRGNTEAFFGQGTRLTVV.

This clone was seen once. The CDR3 region has the DNA TGTGCCAGCAGTTACTTCGGCAATGAGCAGTTCTTC. Encoded protein: CASSYFGNEQFF. The chain links TRBV6-2 or TRBV6-3 to TRBJ2-1; D is ambiguous. Germline V gene sequence: CDR1 MNHEY, CDR2 SVGEGT. Trimming removed 1 base from V and 6 bases from J, with 4 bases in between. The CDR3 extends over 12 amino acids.

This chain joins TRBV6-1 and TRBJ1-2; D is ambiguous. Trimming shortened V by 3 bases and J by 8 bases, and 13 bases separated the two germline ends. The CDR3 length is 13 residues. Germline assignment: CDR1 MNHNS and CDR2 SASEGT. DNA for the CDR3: TGTGCCAGCAGTGAGAGTCGCGGCTGGGGCTACACCTTC. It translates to CASSESRGWGYTF.

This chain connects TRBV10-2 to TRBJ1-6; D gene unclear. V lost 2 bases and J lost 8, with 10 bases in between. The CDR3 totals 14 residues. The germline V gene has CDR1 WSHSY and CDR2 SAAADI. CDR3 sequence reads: CASSERGVDSPLHF. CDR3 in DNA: TGCGCCAGCAGTGAGCGAGGTGTAGATTCACCCCTCCACTTT.

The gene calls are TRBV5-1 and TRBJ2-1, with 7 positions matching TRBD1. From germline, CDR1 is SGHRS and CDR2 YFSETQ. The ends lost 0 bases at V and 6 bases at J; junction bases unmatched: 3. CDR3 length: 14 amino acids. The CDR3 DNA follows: TGCGCCAGCAGCTTGGGGGACAGTGTCAATGAGCAGTTCTTC. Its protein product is CASSLGDSVNEQFF.

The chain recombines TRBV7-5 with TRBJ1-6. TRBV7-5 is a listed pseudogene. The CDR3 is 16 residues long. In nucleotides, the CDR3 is TGTGCCAGAAGCCCCCGGAGGAAGGGCGCGGATTCACCCCTCCACTTT. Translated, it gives CARSPRRKGADSPLHF.

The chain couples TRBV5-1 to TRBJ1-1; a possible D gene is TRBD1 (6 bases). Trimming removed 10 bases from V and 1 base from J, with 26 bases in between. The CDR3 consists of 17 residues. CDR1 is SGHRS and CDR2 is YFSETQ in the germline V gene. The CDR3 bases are TGCGCCTCAAACCCGTGGGGGGGGCGGATAGGGAACACTGAAGCTTTCTTT. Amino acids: CASNPWGGRIGNTEAFF.

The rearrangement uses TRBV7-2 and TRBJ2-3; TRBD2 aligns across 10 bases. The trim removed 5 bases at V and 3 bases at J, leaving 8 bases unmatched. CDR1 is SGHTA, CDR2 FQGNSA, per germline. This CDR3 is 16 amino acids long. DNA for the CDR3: TGTGCCAGCAGCACAAAGAGCGGGGGGGCTACAGATACGCAGTATTTT. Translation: CASSTKSGGATDTQYF.

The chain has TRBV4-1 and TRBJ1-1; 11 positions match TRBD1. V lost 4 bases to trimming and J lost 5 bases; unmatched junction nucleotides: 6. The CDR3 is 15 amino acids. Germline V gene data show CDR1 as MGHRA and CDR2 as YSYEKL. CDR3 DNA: TGCGCCAGCAGCCCCGGACAGGGGGCTTTTACTGAAGCTTTCTTT. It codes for CASSPGQGAFTEAFF.

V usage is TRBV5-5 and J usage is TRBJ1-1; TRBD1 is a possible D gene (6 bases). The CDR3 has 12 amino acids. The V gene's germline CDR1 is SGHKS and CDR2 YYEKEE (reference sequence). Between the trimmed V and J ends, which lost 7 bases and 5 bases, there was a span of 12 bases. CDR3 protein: CASGEQGTEAFF. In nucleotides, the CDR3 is TGTGCCAGCGGGGAACAGGGAACTGAAGCTTTCTTT. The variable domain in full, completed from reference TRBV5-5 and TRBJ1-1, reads DAGVTQSPTHLIKTRGQQVTLRCSPISGHKSVSWYQQVLGQGPQFIFQYYEKEERGRGNFPDRFSARQFPNYSSELNVNALLLGDSALYLCASGEQGTEAFFGQGTRLTVV.

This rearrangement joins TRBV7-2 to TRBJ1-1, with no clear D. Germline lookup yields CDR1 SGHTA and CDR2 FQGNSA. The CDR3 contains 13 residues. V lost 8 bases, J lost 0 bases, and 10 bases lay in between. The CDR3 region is CASSRLLNTEAFF. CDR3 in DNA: TGTGCCAGCTCTCGACTTCTGAACACTGAAGCTTTCTTT.

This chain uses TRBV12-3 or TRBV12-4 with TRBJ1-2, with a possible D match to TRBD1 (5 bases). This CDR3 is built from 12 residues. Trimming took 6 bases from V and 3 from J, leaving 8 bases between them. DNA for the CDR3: TGTGCCAGCAGCCCACAGGACTATGGCTACACCTTC. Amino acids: CASSPQDYGYTF.

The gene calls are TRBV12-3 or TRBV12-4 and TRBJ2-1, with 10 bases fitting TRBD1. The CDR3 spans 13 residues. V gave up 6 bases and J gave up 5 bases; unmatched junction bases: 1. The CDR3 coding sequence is TGTGCCAGCAGGACAGGGGGCAACAATGAGCAGTTCTTC. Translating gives CASRTGGNNEQFF.

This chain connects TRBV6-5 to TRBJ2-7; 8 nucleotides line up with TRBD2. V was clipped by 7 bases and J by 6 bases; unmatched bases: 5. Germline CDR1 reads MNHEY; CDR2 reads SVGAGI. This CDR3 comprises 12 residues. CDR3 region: CASIGGGSEQYF. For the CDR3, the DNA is TGTGCCAGCATCGGGGGGGGATCCGAGCAGTACTTC.

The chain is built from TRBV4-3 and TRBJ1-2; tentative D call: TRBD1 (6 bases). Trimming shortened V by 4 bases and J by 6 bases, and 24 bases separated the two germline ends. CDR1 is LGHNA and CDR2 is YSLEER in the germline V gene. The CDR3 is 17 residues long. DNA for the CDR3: TGCGCCAGCAGCCTACAAGCCGACTTAAAAGGGGGGGATGGCTACACCTTC. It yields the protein CASSLQADLKGGDGYTF.

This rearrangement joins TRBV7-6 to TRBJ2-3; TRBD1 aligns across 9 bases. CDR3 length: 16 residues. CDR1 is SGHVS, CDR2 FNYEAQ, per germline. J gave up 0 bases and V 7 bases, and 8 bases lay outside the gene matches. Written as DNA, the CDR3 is TGTGCCAGCACCCCCGGGGACAGGGCTAGCACAGATACGCAGTATTTT. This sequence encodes CASTPGDRASTDTQYF.

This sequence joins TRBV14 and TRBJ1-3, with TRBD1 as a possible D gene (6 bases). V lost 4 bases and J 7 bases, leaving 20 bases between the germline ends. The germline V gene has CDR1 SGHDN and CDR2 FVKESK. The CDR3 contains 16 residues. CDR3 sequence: CASSRRAGTIGNTIYF. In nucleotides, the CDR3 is TGTGCCAGCAGCCGCAGGGCAGGGACAATTGGTAACACCATATATTTT.

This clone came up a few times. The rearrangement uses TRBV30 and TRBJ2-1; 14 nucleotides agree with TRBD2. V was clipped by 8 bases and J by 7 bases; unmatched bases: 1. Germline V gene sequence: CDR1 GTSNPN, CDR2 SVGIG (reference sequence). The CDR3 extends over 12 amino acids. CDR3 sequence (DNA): TGTGCCAGGACTAGCGGGGGGAATGAGCAGTTCTTC. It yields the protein CARTSGGNEQFF.